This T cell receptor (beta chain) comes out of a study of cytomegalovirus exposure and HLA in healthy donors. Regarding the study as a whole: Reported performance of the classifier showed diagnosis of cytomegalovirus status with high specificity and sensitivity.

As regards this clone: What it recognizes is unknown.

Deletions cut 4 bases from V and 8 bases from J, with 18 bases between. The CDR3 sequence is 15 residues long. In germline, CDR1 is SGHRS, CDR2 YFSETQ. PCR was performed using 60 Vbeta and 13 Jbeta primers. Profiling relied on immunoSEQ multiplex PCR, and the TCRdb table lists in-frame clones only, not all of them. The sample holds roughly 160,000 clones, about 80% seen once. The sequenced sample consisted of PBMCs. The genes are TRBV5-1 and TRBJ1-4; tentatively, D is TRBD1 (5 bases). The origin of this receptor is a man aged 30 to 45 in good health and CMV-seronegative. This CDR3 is CASSPWTPKGEKLFF. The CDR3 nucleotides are TGCGCCAGCAGCCCTTGGACCCCTAAGGGGGAAAAACTGTTTTTT.